This TCR beta chain is drawn from a study of T cells in Graves' hyperthyroidism and ophthalmopathy. Overall study results and limits: Appearing also in blood were most of the thyroid clonotypes expanded above 0.001.

Using approximately 10 ml of fresh peripheral blood, PBMCs were prepared. This clonotype showed up many times. The target antigen is unknown. Regions amplified from RNA transcripts were the TCR beta CDR3 regions. The HTBI primer set was used in a first-round RT-PCR of the TCR CDR3. TCRdb re-called the multiplex PCR reads through MiXCR, storing one row per CDR3 protein. This table holds fewer than 110,000 distinct CDR3 sequences, approximately 16% found once. Germline CDR1 and CDR2: SGDLS and YYNGEE. V was clipped by 4 bases and J by 4 bases; unmatched bases: 6. The CDR3 is 14 residues long. The receptor was isolated from a woman aged 50 to 60 with Graves' hyperthyroidism. V gene TRBV9 combines with J gene TRBJ1-2; TRBD1 aligns across 8 bases. The sample was blood. Written as DNA, the CDR3 is TGTGCCAGCAGCCCTGATACAGGGGGCTATGGCTACACCTTC. It codes for CASSPDTGGYGYTF.